This TCR beta chain was captured in a study of post-analysis software for immune sequencing data. Study-wide context: Secondary progressive, relapsing-remitting and progressive-relapsing multiple sclerosis were among the included disease courses. Study results and caveats: Normalized Chao1 diversity was significantly lower in multiple sclerosis patients than in controls. TRBV segments more frequent in patients than in controls numbered five and included TRBV5-6, TRBV5-1 and TRBV20-1.

This CDR3 is 15 amino acids long. V lost 0 bases to trimming and J lost 1 base, with 13 bases between them. Germline loops: CDR1 DFQATT, CDR2 SNEGSKA (reference sequence). This clonotype occurred a few times. The antigen remains unidentified. cDNA libraries of TCR beta carried unique molecular identifiers. Between about 0.85 and 11 million T cells gave rise to a few hundred thousand cDNA molecules. One entry per CDR3 protein results from TCRdb running MiXCR on the PCR reads. The top ten hold about 4.5% of the sample, which has roughly 800,000 distinct CDR3 sequences, around 53% seen once. The J gene is TRBJ2-7, the V gene TRBV20-1, with a weak D call TRBD2 (6 bases). This TCR derives from a girl aged 10-17 years with multiple sclerosis. Sample: blood. CDR3: CSARDPTEGSYEQYF. The CDR3 nucleotides are TGCAGTGCTAGAGATCCAACGGAGGGATCCTACGAGCAGTACTTC.